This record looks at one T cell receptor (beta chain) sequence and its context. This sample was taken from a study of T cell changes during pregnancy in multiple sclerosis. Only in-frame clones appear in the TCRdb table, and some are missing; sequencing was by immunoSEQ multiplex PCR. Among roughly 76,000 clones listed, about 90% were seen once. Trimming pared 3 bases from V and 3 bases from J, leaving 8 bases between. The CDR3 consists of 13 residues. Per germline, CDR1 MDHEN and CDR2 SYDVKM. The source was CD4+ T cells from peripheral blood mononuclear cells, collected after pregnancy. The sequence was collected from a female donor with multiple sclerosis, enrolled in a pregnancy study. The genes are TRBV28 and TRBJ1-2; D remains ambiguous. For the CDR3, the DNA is TGTGCCAGCAGTTTGGCCCTCTACTATGGCTACACCTTC. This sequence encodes CASSLALYYGYTF.